This TCR beta chain was identified in a study of T cells expressing NK-cell markers. Overall study context: Sorted CD3+CD56+NKG2C+, CD3+CD56+NKG2C- and CD3+CD56-NKG2C+ T cells provided the TCR beta repertoires.

Study findings and constraints: Expanded NKG2C+ T cell clones were not confirmed as HCMV-specific. In four donors, these clonotypes also led the CD3+CD56-NKG2C+ fraction.

TCRdb re-called the 5' RACE reads and gives one entry per CDR3 protein, without DNA. Its table records approximately 460,000 distinct CDR3 sequences. Notes on this clonotype: No antigen is known for it.

Germline V gene data show CDR1 as WSHSY and CDR2 as SAAADI. The CDR3 length is 18 residues. The chain joins TRBV10-2 to TRBJ2-2; TCRdb calls TRBD2, which cannot be checked without DNA. This receptor was identified in a woman aged 18-70 years in good health. What was sequenced was blood T cells: a sorted CD56 or NKG2C T cell subset, CD4+ or CD8+ T cells, or bulk PBMC T cells (not recorded which). CDR3 loop: CASSESGIAETNTGELFF.